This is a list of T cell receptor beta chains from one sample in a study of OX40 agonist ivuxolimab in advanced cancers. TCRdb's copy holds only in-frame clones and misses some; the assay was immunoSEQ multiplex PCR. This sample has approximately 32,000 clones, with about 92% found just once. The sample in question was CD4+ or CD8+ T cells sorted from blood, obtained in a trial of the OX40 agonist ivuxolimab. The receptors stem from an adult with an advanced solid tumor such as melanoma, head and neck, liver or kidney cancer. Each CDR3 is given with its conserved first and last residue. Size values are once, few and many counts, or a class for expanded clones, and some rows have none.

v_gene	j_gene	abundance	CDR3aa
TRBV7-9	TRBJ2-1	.	CASGLASEQFF
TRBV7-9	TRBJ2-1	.	CASSSVASARNEQFF
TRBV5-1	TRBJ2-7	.	CASRSLSSGYYEQYF
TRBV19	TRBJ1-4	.	CASSTRTIEKLFF
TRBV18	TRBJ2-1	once	CASSPTLANEQFF
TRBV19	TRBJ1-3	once	CASSIERATDSGNTIYF
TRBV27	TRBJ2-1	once	CASSRGQVYNEQFF
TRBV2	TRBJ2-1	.	CASTEGGVKIGYLSYEQFF
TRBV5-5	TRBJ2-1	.	CASSLASAGAYNEQFF
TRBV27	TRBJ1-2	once	CATLRPGAGYGYTF
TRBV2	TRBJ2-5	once	CASRGWGETQYF
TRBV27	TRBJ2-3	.	CASSLLGTFTTDTQYF
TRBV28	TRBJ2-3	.	CASTNPKGRTDTQYF
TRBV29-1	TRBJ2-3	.	CSVEGTKRTDTQYF
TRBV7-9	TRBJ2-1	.	CASSFSAGGLGGEQFF
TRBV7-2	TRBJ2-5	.	CASSLRASQQGRETQYF
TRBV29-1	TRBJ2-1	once	CSVEDGGEQFF
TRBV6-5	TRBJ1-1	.	CASSQQGPKNPAFF